The 4 T cell receptor beta chains below come from one sample, sequenced in a study of shared T cell receptors in the human thymus. Data came from immunoSEQ multiplex PCR; TCRdb stores just in-frame clones and leaves some out. Of hundreds of thousands of clones listed, more than 70% were seen once; the top ten hold 0.0094%. The sample was also reused in another study, on human thymus T cells.

Input material: thymocytes. Every receptor here comes from a boy under two years old with a congenital heart defect.

V gene TRBV19 combines with J gene TRBJ1-2; maybe TRBD1 (6 bases). V was shortened by 3 bases and J by 4 bases, with 15 bases between the two germline ends. Germline-derived CDR1 and CDR2 are LNHDA and SQIVND (reference sequence). This CDR3 has 15 residues. Here the CDR3 reads CASSIVWGQGYGYTF. The CDR3 DNA sequence: TGTGCCAGTAGTATCGTCTGGGGGCAGGGCTATGGCTACACCTTC.

The DNA for the CDR3 is TGTGCCAGCAGTCAAGCGGGAGATCCCTACGAGCAGTACTTC. Its translation: CASSQAGDPYEQYF. The chain is built from TRBV28 and TRBJ2-7; TRBD2 matches 8 bases. V was clipped by 5 bases and J by 2 bases; unmatched bases: 5. Germline CDR1 and CDR2: MDHEN and SYDVKM. The CDR3 runs to 14 residues.

The chain joins TRBV6-6 to TRBJ1-2; 9 bases are a match to TRBD1. The CDR3 extends over 14 amino acids. Germline V gives CDR1 MNHNY, CDR2 SVGAGI (reference sequence). The V segment lost 6 bases and the J segment 4 bases; nucleotides outside the gene matches: 6. CDR3 protein: CASSPGQGIYGYTF. CDR3 DNA: TGTGCCAGCAGCCCGGGACAGGGAATCTATGGCTACACCTTC.

The chain carries TRBV11-2 and TRBJ2-7; 9 bases align to TRBD1. The CDR3 sequence is 14 residues long. CDR1 SGHAT and CDR2 FQNNGV come from the germline V gene. V was pared by 2 bases and J by 4 bases, with 3 bases of the junction left unmatched. The CDR3 loop reads CASSLPGTGYEQYF. The DNA of the CDR3 is TGTGCCAGCAGCTTACCAGGGACAGGGTACGAGCAGTACTTC.